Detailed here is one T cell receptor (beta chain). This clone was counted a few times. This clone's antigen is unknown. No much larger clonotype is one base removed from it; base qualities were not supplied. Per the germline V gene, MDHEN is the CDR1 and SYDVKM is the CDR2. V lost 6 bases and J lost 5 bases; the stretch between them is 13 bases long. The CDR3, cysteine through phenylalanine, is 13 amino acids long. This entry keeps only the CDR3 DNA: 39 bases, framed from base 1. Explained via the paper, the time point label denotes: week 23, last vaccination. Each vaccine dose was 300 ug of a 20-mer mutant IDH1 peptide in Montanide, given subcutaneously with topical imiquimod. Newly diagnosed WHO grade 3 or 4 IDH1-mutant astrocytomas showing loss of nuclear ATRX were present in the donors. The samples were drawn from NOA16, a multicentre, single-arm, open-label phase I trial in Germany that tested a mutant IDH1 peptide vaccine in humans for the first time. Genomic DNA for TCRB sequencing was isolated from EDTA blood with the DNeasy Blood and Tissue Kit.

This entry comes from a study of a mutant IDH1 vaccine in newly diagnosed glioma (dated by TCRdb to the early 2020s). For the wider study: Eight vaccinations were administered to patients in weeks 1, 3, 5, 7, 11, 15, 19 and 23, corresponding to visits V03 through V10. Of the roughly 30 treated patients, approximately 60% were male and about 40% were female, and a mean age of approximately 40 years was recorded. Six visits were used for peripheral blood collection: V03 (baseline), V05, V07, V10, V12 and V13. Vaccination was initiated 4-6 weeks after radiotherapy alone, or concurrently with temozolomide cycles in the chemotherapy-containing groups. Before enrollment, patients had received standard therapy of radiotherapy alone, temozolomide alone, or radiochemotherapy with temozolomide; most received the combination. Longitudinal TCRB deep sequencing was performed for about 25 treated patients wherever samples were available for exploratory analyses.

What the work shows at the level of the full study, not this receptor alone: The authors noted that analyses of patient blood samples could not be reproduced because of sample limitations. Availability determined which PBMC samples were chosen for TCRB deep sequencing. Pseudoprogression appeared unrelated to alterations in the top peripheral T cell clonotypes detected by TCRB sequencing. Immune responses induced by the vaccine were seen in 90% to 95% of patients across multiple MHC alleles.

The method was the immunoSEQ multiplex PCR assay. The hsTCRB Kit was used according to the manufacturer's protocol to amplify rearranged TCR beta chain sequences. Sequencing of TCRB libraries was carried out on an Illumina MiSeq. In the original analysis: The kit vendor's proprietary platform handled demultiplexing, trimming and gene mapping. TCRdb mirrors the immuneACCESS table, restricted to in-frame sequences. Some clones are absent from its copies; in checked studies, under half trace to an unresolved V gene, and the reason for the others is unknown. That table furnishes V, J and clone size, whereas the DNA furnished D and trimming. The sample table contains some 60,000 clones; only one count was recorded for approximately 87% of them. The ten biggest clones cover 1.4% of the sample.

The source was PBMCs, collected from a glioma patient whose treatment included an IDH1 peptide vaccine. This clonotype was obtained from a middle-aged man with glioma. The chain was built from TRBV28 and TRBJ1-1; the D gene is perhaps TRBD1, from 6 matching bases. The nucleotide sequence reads TGTGCCAGCAGCCAACAGGGTATGACTGAAGCTTTCTTT. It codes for CASSQQGMTEAFF.